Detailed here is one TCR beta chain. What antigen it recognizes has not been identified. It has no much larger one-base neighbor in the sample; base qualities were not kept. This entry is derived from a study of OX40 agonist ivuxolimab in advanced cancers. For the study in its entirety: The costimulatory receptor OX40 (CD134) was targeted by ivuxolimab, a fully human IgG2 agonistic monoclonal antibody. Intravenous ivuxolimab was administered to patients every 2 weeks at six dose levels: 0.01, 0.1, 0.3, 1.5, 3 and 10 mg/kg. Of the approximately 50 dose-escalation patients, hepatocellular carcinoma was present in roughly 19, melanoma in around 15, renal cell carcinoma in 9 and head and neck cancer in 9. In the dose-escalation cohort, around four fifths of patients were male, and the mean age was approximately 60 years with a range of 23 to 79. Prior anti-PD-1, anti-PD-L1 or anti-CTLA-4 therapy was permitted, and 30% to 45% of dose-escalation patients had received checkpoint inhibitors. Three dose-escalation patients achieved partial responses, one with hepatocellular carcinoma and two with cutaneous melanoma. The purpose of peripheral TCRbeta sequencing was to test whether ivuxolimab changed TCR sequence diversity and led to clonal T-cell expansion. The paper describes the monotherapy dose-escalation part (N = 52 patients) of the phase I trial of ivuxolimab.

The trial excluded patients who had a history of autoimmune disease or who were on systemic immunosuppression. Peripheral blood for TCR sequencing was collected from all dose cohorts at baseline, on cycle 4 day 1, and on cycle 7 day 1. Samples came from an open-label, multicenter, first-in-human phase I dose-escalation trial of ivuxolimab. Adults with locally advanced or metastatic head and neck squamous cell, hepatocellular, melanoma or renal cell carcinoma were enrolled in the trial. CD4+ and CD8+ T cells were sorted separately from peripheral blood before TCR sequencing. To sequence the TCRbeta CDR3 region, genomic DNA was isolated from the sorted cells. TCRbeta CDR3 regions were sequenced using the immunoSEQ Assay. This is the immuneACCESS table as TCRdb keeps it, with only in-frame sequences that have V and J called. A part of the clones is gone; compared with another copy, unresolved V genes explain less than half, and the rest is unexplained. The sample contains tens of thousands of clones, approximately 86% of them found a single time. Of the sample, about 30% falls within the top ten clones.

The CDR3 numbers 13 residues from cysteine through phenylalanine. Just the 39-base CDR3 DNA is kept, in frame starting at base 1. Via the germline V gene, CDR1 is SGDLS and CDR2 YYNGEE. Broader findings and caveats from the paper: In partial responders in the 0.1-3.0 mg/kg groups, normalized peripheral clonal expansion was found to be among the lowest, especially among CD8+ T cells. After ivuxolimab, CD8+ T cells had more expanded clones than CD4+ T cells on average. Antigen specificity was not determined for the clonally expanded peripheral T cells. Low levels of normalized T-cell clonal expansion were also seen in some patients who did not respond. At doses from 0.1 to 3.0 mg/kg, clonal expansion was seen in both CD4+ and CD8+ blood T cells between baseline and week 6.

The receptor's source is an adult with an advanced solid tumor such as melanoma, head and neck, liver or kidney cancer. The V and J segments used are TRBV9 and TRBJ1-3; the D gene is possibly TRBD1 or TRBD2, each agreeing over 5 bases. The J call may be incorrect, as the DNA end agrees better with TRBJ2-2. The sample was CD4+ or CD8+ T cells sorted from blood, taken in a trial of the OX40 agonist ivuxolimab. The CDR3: CASSPGPTGELFF. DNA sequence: TGTGCCAGCAGCCCGGGGCCCACCGGGGAGCTGTTTTTT.